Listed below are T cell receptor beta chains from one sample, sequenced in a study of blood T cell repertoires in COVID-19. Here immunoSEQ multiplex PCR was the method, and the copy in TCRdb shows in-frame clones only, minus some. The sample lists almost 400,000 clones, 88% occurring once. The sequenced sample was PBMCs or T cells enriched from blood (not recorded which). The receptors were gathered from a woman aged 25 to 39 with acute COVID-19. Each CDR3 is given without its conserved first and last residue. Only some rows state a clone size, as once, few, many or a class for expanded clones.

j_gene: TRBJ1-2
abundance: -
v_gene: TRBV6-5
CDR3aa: ASTRQGYGYT

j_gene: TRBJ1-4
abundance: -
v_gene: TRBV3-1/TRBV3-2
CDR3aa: ASSQRTGKVPTNEKLF

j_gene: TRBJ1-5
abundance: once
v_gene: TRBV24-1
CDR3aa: ATSDGGQPQH

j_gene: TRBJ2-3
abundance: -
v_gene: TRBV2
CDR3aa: ASNGQGRSTDTQY

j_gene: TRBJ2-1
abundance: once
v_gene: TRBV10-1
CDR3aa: ASSDLTGEGQF

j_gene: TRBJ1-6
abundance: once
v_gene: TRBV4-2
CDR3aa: ASSQPEGGSSSPLH

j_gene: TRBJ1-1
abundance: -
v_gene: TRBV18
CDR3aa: ASSPLSTSKESTEAF

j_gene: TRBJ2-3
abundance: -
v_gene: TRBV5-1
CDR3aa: ASSPPSDRVATQY

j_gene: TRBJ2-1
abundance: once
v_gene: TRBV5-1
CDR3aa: ASSLLKPGDNEQF

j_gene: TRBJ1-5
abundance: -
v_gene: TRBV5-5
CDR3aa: ASSRGTGNQPQH

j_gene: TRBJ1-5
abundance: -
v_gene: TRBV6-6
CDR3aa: ASSYSTGNQPQH

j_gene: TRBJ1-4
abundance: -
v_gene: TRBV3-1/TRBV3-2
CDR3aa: ASSQGPGQGGEKLF

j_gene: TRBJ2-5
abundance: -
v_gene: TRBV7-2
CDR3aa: ASSYRGGGQTQY

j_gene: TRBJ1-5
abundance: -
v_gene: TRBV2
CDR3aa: ASKDRGISNQPQH

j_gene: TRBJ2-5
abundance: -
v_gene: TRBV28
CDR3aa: ASSLVGGLETQY

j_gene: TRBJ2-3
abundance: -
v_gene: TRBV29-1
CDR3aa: SAAGLLSDTQY

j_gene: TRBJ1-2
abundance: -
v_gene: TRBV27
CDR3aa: ASSGTGGPAYGYT

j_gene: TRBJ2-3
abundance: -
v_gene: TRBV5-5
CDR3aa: ASSLDQGTDTQY

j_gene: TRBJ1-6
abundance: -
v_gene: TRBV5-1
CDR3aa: ASSLSGAVVNSPLH

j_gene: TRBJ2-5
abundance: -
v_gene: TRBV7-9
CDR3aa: ASSLAGEGPETQY

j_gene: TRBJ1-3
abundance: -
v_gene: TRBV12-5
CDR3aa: ASGLVGTGGSGNTIY

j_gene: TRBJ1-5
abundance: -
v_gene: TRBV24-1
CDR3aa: ATSDSGQGGYSNQPQH

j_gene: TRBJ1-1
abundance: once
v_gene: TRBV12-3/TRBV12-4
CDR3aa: ASSLDSNTEAF

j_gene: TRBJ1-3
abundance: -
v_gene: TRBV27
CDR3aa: ASSSSRTGNTIY

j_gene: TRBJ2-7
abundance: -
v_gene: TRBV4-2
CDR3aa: ASSQETGQNYEQY

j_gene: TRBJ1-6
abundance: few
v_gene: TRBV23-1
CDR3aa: ASSQCWTGNSPLH

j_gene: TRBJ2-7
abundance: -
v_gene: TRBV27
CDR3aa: ASSPTGSEQY

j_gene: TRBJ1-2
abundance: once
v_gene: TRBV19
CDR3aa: ASSISSMHGYT

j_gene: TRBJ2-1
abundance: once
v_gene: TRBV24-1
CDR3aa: ATSVSGFSRVGNEQF

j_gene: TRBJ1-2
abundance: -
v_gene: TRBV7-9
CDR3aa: ASSLGQGYFYGYT

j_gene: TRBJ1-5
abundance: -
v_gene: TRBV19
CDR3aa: ASSTTRTRLDQPQH

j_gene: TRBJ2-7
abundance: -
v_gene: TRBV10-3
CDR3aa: AISPGQVSYEQY

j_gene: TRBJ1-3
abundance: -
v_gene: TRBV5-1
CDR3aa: ASSSVQGAQIY

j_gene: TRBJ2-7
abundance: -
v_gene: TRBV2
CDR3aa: ASTRTEPYEQY

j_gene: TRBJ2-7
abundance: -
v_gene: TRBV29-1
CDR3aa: SVEGQGHSYEQY

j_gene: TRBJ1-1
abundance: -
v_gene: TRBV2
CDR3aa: ASTIQGSTEAF

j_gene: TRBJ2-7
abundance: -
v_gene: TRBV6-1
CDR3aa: ASSEASPYEQY

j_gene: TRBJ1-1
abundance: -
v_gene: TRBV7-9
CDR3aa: ASSLATGSTEAF

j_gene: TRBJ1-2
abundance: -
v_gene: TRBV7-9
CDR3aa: ASSHPTGDPANYGYT

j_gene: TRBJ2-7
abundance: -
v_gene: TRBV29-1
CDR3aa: SVEGLPREQY

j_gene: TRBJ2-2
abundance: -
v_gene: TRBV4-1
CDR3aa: ASSQVGKILAANTGELF

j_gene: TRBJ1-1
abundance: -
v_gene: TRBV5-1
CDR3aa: ASSLDSGLSEAF

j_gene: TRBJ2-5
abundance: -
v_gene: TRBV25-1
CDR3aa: ASSDTLGQSQETQY

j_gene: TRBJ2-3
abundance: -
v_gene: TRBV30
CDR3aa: AWEGTGVRTDTQY

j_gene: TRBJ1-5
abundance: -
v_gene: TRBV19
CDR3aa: ASISTGYGNQPQH

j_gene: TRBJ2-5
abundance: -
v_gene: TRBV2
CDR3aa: ASSAPSQETQY

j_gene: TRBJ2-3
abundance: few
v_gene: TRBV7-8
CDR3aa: ASSLGTGITDTQY

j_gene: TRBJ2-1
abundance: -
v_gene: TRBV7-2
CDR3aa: ASSSDTFYNEQF

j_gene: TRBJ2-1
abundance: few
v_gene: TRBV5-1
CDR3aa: ASSLVGGGSGNEQF

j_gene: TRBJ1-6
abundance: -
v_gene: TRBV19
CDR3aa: ASSIQYRANSPLH

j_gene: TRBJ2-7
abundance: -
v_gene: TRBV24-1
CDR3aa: ATSLGQGVYEQY

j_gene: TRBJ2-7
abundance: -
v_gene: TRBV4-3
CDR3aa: ASSHGTGRYEQY

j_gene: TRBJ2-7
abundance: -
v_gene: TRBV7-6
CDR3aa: ASSPGTGVYEQY